Presented here are 23 T cell receptor beta chains from one specimen sequenced in a study of T-cell reconstitution after alpha-beta-depleted transplantation in children. The TCRbeta library incorporated unique molecular identifiers. MiXCR, applied by TCRdb to the PCR reads, yields one record per CDR3 protein. This sample has 750,000 to 950,000 distinct CDR3 sequences, with roughly 16% found just once. Sequencing was performed on PBMCs, mostly from graft donor cells, taken 360 days after TCRalphabeta/CD19-depleted stem cell transplant. The receptors stem from a male patient under 18 who had a stem cell transplant for acute lymphoblastic leukemia, so the T cells may come from the graft donor.

This clonotype was counted between two and nine times. The chain couples TRBV7-9 to TRBJ2-1; tentative D call: TRBD2 (5 bases). CDR1 SEHNR and CDR2 FQNEAQ come from the germline V gene (reference sequence). Trimming pared 5 bases from V and 2 bases from J, leaving 16 bases between. The CDR3 is 16 residues long. The CDR3 loop reads CASSPDPWETYNEQFF. The DNA of the CDR3 is TGTGCCAGCAGCCCAGATCCGTGGGAGACCTACAATGAGCAGTTCTTC.

This clonotype was seen a handful of times. This rearrangement joins TRBV6-2 or TRBV6-3 to TRBJ2-1; 8 bases line up with TRBD2. Looked up from germline, CDR1 is MNHEY and CDR2 is SVGEGT. Germline trimming cut 6 bases from V and 12 bases from J; bases unmatched to any gene: 10. CDR3 length: 13 residues. In DNA form, the CDR3 reads TGTGCCAGCAGGGATCCCACGGGAGGGCGGCAGTTCTTC. Translating gives CASRDPTGGRQFF.

This clonotype turned up a few times. The CDR3 nucleotides read TGTGCCAGCAGTTTTCCCACCCTGAACACCGGGGAGCTGTTTTTT. Translating gives CASSFPTLNTGELFF. The chain links TRBV12-3 or TRBV12-4 to TRBJ2-2; D unclear. V lost 3 bases to trimming and J lost 1 base, with 9 bases between them. The CDR3 sequence is 15 residues long.

This clonotype has a count of ten or more. V gene TRBV15 combines with J gene TRBJ2-3; 11 positions agree with TRBD2. Germline CDR1 is LNHNV and CDR2 is YYDKDF (reference sequence). The CDR3 runs 16 residues. V shed 5 bases and J 2 bases; nucleotides not matched to a gene: 6. The CDR3 here is CATSGRLAGSTDTQYF. Here the CDR3 DNA reads TGTGCCACCAGCGGTCGACTAGCGGGATCCACAGATACGCAGTATTTT.

Details on this clonotype: A much larger clone lies a single base off, so this may be a read error. Since the CDR3 does not end with the conserved phenylalanine or tryptophan, this likely comes from a read error. The rearrangement joins TRBV5-1 to TRBJ1-1; no definite D call. CDR1 is SGHRS and CDR2 is YFSETQ in the germline V gene. Trimming took 0 bases from V and 3 from J, leaving 15 bases between them. The CDR3 contains 16 residues. CDR3 coding DNA: TGCGCCAGCAGCTTGGACGCCCGGGGAACAGACACTGAAGCTTTCATT. Encoded protein: CASSLDARGTDTEAFI.

This rearrangement joins TRBV4-2 to TRBJ2-4, with 10 positions matching TRBD2. The V gene's germline CDR1 is LGHNA and CDR2 YNFKEQ. Germline trimming cut 4 bases from V and 6 bases from J; bases unmatched to any gene: 15. This CDR3 spans 18 amino acids. As DNA, the CDR3 is TGTGCCAGCAGCCCGAGAGGGGGCCTAGCGGGAGTCGGAAACATTCAGTACTTC. Amino acid sequence: CASSPRGGLAGVGNIQYF.

Only a few counts were recorded for this clonotype. The chain joins TRBV11-2 to TRBJ2-7, with D perhaps given as TRBD1 or TRBD2 (6 bases each). Trimming took off 6 bases at V and 0 bases at J, with 24 bases between the two ends. This CDR3 region has 18 residues. Germline loops: CDR1 SGHAT, CDR2 FQNNGV. The CDR3 region has the DNA TGTGCCAGCAGGAGGGGGGTAAGGGCAGCGGCGCTCTCCTACGAGCAGTACTTC. This encodes CASRRGVRAAALSYEQYF.

This clonotype occurred many times. The J gene is TRBJ2-5, the V gene TRBV29-1, with TRBD2 matching 10 bases. CDR1 and CDR2 from the germline V gene are SQVTM and ANQGSEA. The CDR3 totals 13 residues. V was pared by 4 bases and J by 4 bases, with 3 bases of the junction left unmatched. The DNA for the CDR3 is TGCAGCGTTGTAGCGGGAGGTTCAGAGACCCAGTACTTC. This codes for CSVVAGGSETQYF. The full variable domain, in which reference TRBV29-1 and TRBJ2-5 provide the parts outside the CDR3, is SAVISQKPSRDICQRGTSLTIQCQVDSQVTMMFWYRQQPGQSLTLIATANQGSEATYESGFVIDKFPISRPNLTFSTLTVSNMSPEDSSIYLCSVVAGGSETQYFGPGTRLLVL.

This clonotype came up many times. V is TRBV5-1 and J is TRBJ2-3, with D uncertain. The CDR3 length is 13 residues. V gave up 5 bases and J gave up 3 bases, with 10 bases separating them. The germline V gene has CDR1 SGHRS and CDR2 YFSETQ. CDR3 in amino acids: CASSPSRTDTQYF. The DNA of the CDR3 is TGCGCCAGCAGTCCCAGTAGAACAGATACGCAGTATTTT.

This clonotype was detected only a few times. The V gene is TRBV7-3, the J gene TRBJ2-5, with D perhaps being TRBD1 or TRBD2 (5 bases each). Trimming removed 1 base from V and 5 bases from J, with 11 bases in between. Germline values: CDR1 SGHTA, CDR2 FQGTGA. The CDR3 runs to 14 residues. In DNA form, the CDR3 reads TGTGCCAGCAGCTTAATCGGGGACGGGGAGACCCAGTACTTC. This sequence encodes CASSLIGDGETQYF.

This clonotype was counted many times. The rearrangement uses TRBV7-9 and TRBJ1-2, with 8 positions matching TRBD1. Germline V gene sequence: CDR1 SEHNR, CDR2 FQNEAQ (reference sequence). Trimming at V came to 5 bases and at J to 4 bases, leaving 3 bases not matched to a gene. The CDR3 extends over 13 amino acids. The CDR3 sequence is CASSPGTGYGYTF. Written as DNA, the CDR3 is TGTGCCAGCAGCCCTGGGACAGGCTATGGCTACACCTTC.

In its sample, this clonotype was seen a few times. The chain employs TRBV15 and TRBJ2-1; 9 positions agree with TRBD2. CDR1 and CDR2 (germline): LNHNV, YYDKDF (reference sequence). This CDR3 has 20 amino acids. V trimming: 1 base; J trimming: 8 bases; junction bases outside the gene matches: 21. In DNA, the CDR3 is TGTGCCACCAGCAGAGCCAAGGGGGCGGTAGCGGGAGTGAGGTTCGATGAGCAGTTCTTC. Protein sequence: CATSRAKGAVAGVRFDEQFF.

This clonotype has only a few counts. The V and J genes are TRBV25-1 and TRBJ2-1, with a possible D match to TRBD2 (5 bases). The CDR3 is made up of 15 amino acids. Germline V gene lookup returns CDR1 MGHDK and CDR2 SYGVNS. V was clipped by 1 base and J by 7 bases, with 14 bases between them. CDR3 in amino acids: CASSESRGPRNEQFF. The CDR3 DNA sequence: TGTGCCAGCAGTGAATCGAGAGGGCCTCGGAATGAGCAGTTCTTC.

This clonotype was recorded at least ten times. The rearrangement uses TRBV4-1 and TRBJ2-5; D is perhaps TRBD1 (6 bases). The CDR3 spans 15 residues. Germline-derived CDR1 and CDR2 are MGHRA and YSYEKL. V gave up 1 base and J gave up 5 bases, with 14 bases separating them. The CDR3 DNA reads as TGCGCCAGCAGCCAAGGGGCCAGGGGTGATGAGACCCAGTACTTC. Protein: CASSQGARGDETQYF.

The chain carries TRBV20-1 and TRBJ2-1; D uncertain. Germline assignment: CDR1 DFQATT and CDR2 SNEGSKA (reference sequence). V dropped 1 base and J dropped 9 bases, with 7 bases sitting between them. The CDR3 loop spans 11 amino acids. This chain's CDR3 is CSARAASEQFF. CDR3 bases: TGCAGTGCTAGAGCAGCGAGTGAGCAGTTCTTC.

V is TRBV7-9 and J is TRBJ2-3; TRBD2 agrees at 8 bases. The CDR3 length is 18 residues. Germline V gene data show CDR1 as SEHNR and CDR2 as FQNEAQ (reference sequence). Trimming at V came to 6 bases and at J to 1 base, leaving 15 bases not matched to a gene. The CDR3 loop is CASRPGLVQTSRTDTQYF. CDR3 coding DNA: TGTGCCAGCAGACCGGGACTAGTTCAGACGAGCCGCACAGATACGCAGTATTTT. The full variable domain, completed using reference TRBV7-9 and TRBJ2-3, is DTGVSQNPRHKITKRGQNVTFRCDPISEHNRLYWYRQTLGQGPEFLTYFQNEAQLEKSRLLSDRFSAERPKGSFSTLEIQRTEQGDSAMYLCASRPGLVQTSRTDTQYFGPGTRLTVL.

The J gene is TRBJ2-5, the V gene TRBV18; tentatively, D is TRBD2 (5 bases). Trimming shortened V by 8 bases and J by 1 base, and 14 bases separated the two germline ends. CDR3 length: 14 residues. Per the germline V gene, CDR1 is KGHSH and CDR2 is LQKENI. For the CDR3, the DNA is TGTGCCAGCCCCCCCGAGGGCCGCCAAGAGACCCAGTACTTC. Amino acids: CASPPEGRQETQYF.

A note on this clonotype: A read error may be the cause here, since a much bigger clone is one base away. The chain employs TRBV10-3 and TRBJ2-7; D is ambiguous. The V end lost 0 bases, the J end lost 8 bases, and 8 bases lay between the germline ends. Germline V gene lookup returns CDR1 ENHRY and CDR2 SYGVKD. The CDR3 has 12 amino acids. The CDR3 region has the DNA TGTGCCATCAGTGAGTCGTTCCACAAGCAGTACTTC. Translating it yields CAISESFHKQYF.

This clonotype was recorded at least ten times. The V call is TRBV6-1, the J call TRBJ2-7, with D possibly being TRBD1 or TRBD2 (5 bases each). CDR1 and CDR2 (germline): MNHNS, SASEGT. The V end was cut by 10 bases, the J end by 2 bases, with 15 bases between. CDR3 size: 13 residues. In DNA, the CDR3 is TGTGCCACTGTTGGGGGACCTACCTACGAGCAGTACTTC. This encodes CATVGGPTYEQYF.

The chain combines TRBV2 with TRBJ2-2; 9 nucleotides line up with TRBD2. The CDR3 length is 17 residues. The V and J ends lost 3 bases and 4 bases, in that order; junction bases with no gene match: 9. Germline CDR1 SNHLY, CDR2 FYNNEI. CDR3: CASSEGTTSGFTGELFF. CDR3 in DNA: TGTGCCAGCAGTGAGGGAACGACTAGCGGCTTCACCGGGGAGCTGTTTTTT.

This clonotype was seen ten or more times. This chain uses TRBV12-3 or TRBV12-4 with TRBJ1-1; weak D call: TRBD1 (6 bases). The CDR3 is 13 residues long. V was shortened by 8 bases and J by 4 bases, with 14 bases between the two germline ends. Written as DNA, the CDR3 is TGTGCCAGCTTCCAGCAGGGGACCACTGAAGCTTTCTTT. It codes for CASFQQGTTEAFF.

The chain joins TRBV27 to TRBJ2-5, with D uncertain. The germline V gene has CDR1 MNHEY and CDR2 SMNVEV (reference sequence). The CDR3 consists of 15 residues. Trimming removed 5 bases at V and 6 bases at J, with 19 bases between. In DNA form, the CDR3 reads TGTGCCAGCAGTGCCTCCCGCCGGGTTAGGCAGACCCAGTACTTC. Encoded protein: CASSASRRVRQTQYF.

V usage is TRBV18 and J usage is TRBJ1-4; D gene uncertain. This CDR3 has 13 residues. Trimming stripped 4 bases from V and 4 bases from J, with 7 bases between. CDR1 and CDR2 (germline): KGHSH, LQKENI. The CDR3 reads CASSRGNNEKLFF. The CDR3 bases are TGTGCCAGCTCACGAGGGAATAATGAAAAACTGTTTTTT.